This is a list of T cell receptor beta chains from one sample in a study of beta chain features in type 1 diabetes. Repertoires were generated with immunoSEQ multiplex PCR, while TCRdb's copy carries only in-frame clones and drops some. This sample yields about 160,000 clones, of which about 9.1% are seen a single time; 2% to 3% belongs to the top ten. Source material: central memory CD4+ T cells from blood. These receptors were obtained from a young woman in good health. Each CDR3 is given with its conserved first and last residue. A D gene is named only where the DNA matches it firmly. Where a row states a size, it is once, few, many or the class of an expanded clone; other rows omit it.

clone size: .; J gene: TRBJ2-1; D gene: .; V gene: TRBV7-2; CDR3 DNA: TGTGCCAGCAGCTTCCGACTAGATGGCGAGCAGTTCTTC; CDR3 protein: CASSFRLDGEQFF
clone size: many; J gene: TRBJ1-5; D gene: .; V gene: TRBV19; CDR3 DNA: TGTGCCAGTAGTAAGGAAGGGGCGGGAGATCAGCCCCAGCATTTT; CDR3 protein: CASSKEGAGDQPQHF
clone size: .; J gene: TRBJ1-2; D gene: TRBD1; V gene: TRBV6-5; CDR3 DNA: TGTGCCAGCAGACACCGGGACAGTGGCTACACCTTC; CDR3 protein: CASRHRDSGYTF
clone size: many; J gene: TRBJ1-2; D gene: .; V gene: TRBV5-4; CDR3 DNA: TGTGCCAGCACTAGGACTACCCGGGGCGACTATGGCTACACCTTC; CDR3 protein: CASTRTTRGDYGYTF
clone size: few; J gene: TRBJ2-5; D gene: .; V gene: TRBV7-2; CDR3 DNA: TGTGCCAGCAGCCGTAGCGTCCAAGAGACCCAGTACTTC; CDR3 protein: CASSRSVQETQYF
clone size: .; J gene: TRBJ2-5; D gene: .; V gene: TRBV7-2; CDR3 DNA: TGTGCCAGCAGCACGGGAGACCCAGGGGAGACCCAGTACTTC; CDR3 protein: CASSTGDPGETQYF
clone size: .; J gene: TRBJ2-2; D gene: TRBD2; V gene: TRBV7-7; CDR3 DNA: TGTGCTAGCAGCTTGGCGGGAGTTGCCGGGGAGCTGTTTTTT; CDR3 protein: CASSLAGVAGELFF
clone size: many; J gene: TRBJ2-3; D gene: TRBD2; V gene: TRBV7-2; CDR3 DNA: TGTGCCAGCAGCCAAGATCTAGCGGGAGGGCCAGATACGCAGTATTTT; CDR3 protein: CASSQDLAGGPDTQYF
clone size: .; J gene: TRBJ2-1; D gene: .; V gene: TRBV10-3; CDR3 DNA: TGTGCCATCAGGCCTGAACAGGGCCATCGCTCCTACAATGAGCAGTTCTTC; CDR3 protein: CAIRPEQGHRSYNEQFF
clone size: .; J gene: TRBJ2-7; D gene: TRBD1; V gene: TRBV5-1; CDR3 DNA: TGCGCCAGCATGGAGGGGACAGGGATTTACGAGCAGTACTTC; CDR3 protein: CASMEGTGIYEQYF
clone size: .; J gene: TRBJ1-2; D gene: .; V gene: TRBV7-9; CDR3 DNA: TGTGCCAGCAGGCACAGGGAAGACTATGGCTACACCTTC; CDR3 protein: CASRHREDYGYTF
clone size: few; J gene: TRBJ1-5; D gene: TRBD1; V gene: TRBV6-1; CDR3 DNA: TGTGCCAGCAGGGACAGGGGGCTTGGTCAGCCCCAGCATTTT; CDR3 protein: CASRDRGLGQPQHF
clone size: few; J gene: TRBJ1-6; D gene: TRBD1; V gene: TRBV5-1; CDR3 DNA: TGCGCCAGCAGCGTAGGGACAGCCGATAATTCACCCCTCCACTTT; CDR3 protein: CASSVGTADNSPLHF
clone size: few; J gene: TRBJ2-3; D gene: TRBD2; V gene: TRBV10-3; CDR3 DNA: TGTGCCATCAGTACTACTAGCGGTCGGGTAGATACGCAGTATTTT; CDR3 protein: CAISTTSGRVDTQYF
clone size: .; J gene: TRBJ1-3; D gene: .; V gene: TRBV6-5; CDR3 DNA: TGTGCCAGCAGTTACTCGACGGGAAGCGGTCAATTTATAAGTTTT; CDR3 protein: CASSYSTGSGQFISF
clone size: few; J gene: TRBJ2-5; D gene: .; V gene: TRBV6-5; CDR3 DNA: TGTGCCAGCACCGAGCCGGAGACCCAGTACTTC; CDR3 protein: CASTEPETQYF
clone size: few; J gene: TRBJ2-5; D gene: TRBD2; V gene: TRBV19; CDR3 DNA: TGTGCCAGTAGTCTGGGAGGGGTTCGTCAAGAGACCCAGTACTTC; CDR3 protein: CASSLGGVRQETQYF
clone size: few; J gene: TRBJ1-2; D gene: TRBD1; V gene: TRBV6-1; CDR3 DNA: TGTGCCAGCAGTGAGGGTCCAGGGGGCGCGGGCTATGGCTACACCTTC; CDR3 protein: CASSEGPGGAGYGYTF
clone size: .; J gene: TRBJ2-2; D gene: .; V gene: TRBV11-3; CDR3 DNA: TGTGCCAGCAGCCCCCGGCGGGGGCCGAACACCGGGGAGCTGTTTTTT; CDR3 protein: CASSPRRGPNTGELFF
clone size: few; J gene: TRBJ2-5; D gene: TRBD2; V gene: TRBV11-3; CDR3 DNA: TGTGCCAGCAGCTCTACCCAGAGCGGGGGGGCGGAGACCCAGTACTTC; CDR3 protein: CASSSTQSGGAETQYF
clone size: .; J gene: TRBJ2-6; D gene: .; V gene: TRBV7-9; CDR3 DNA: TGTGCCAGCAGCCCCCTGGTAAATGGGGCCGGGGCCAACGTCCTGACTTTC; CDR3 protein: CASSPLVNGAGANVLTF
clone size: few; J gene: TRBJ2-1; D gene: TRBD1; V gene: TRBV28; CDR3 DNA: TGTGCCAGCATGGGGGGGGACAGGGTCAGCAATGAGCAGTTCTTC; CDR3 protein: CASMGGDRVSNEQFF
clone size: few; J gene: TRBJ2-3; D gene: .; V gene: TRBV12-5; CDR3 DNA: TGTGCTAGTGGTTTAAGCGGCGTCACAGATACGCAGTATTTT; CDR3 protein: CASGLSGVTDTQYF
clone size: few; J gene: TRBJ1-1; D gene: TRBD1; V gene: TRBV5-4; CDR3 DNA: TGTGCCAGCAGCTCACAGGGGTTCTTAAGTGAAGCTTTCTTT; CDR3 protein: CASSSQGFLSEAFF
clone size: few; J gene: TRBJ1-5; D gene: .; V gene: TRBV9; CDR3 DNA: TGTGCCAGCAGCGTAGAAGGAGACAATCAGCCCCAGCATTTT; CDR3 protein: CASSVEGDNQPQHF
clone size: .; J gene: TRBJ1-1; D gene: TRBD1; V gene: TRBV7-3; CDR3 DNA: TGTGCCAGCAGTAAGGGGGCAGGGGACACTGAAGCTTTCTTT; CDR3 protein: CASSKGAGDTEAFF
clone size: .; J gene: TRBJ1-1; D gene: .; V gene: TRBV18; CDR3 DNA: TGTGCCAGCTCACCAAGTCCGGTGAACACTGAAGCTTTCTTT; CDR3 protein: CASSPSPVNTEAFF
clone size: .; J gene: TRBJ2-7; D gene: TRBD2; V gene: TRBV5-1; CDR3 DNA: TGCGCCAGCTCCTTGTCCGGGACTAGCCTGTACGAGCAGTACTTC; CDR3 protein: CASSLSGTSLYEQYF
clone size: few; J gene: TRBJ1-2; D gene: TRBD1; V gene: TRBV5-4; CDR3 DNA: TGTGCCAGCAGCTCGGACAGGGACTTTAACTATGGCTACACCTTC; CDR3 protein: CASSSDRDFNYGYTF
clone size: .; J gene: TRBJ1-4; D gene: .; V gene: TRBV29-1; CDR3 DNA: TGCAGCGCCCACACAGGGTCGGAAGAAAAACTGTTTTTT; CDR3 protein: CSAHTGSEEKLFF
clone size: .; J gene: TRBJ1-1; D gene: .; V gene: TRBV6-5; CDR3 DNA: TGTGCCAGCAGTTACCAGCGTTCCACTGAAGCTTTCTTT; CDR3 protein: CASSYQRSTEAFF
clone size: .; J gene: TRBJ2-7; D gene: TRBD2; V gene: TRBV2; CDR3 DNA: TGTGCCAGCAGTGACATCCCGGGACTAGTCACCTACGAGCAGTACTTC; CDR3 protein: CASSDIPGLVTYEQYF
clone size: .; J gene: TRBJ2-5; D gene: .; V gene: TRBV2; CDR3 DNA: TGTGCCAGCACCACGAACCCTGGGGCGAGGCAAGAGACCCAGTACTTC; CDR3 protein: CASTTNPGARQETQYF
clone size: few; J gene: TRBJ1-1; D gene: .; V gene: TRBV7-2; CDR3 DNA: TGTGCCAGCAGGGAAGTGGAGGGGTACACTGAAGCTTTCTTT; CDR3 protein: CASREVEGYTEAFF
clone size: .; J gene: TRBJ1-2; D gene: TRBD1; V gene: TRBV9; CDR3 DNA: TGTGCCAGCAGCCGTACAGGGGGCGACTATGGCTACACCTTC; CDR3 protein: CASSRTGGDYGYTF
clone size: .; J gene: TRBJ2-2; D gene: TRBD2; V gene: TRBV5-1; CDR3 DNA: TGCGCCAGCAGCTTGGCAGCGGGAAGCACCGGGGAGCTGTTTTTT; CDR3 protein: CASSLAAGSTGELFF
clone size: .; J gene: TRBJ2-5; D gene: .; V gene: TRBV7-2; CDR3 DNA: TGTGCCAGCAGCTCCTGGACAGCCCAGGGAGAGACCCAGTACTTC; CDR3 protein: CASSSWTAQGETQYF
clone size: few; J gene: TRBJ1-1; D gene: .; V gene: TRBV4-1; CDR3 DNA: TGCGCCAGCAGCCAAACAGAAATTCAGAACACTGAAGCTTTCTTT; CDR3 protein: CASSQTEIQNTEAFF
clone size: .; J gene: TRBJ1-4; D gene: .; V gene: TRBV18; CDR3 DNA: TGTGCCAGCTCACCATTAACAGTAAGAGAAAAACTGTTTTTT; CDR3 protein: CASSPLTVREKLFF
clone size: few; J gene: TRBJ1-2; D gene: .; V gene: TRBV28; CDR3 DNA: TGTGCCAGTGGCACTTTGGGGGGGGGTCCTAACTATGGCTACACCTTC; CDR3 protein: CASGTLGGGPNYGYTF
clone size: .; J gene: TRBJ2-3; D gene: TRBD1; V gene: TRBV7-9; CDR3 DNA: TGTGCCAGCAGCCAACGGGCACAGGGGGTCACAGATACGCAGTATTTT; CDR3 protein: CASSQRAQGVTDTQYF
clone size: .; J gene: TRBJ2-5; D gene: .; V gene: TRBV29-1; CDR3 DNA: TGCAGCGTTGAACTAACAGGGTCTGGCCAAGAGACCCAGTACTTC; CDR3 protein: CSVELTGSGQETQYF
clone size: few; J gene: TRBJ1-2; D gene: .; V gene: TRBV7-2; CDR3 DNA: TGTGCCAGCAGCTCACCGGGACACCTCGGCTACACCTTC; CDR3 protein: CASSSPGHLGYTF
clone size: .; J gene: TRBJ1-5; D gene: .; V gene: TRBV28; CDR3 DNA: TGTGCCAGCTTTTTTAAGGGGGGGGCCCAGCATTTT; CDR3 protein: CASFFKGGAQHF
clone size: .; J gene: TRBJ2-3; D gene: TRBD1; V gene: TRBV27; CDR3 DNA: TGTGCCAGCAGTCCCCAACGAGGGGGCGCACATACGCAGTATTTT; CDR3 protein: CASSPQRGGAHTQYF
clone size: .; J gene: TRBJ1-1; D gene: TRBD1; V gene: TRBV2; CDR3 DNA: TGTGCCAGCAGCTCCGGGACAGAGAACACTGAAGCTTTCTTT; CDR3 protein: CASSSGTENTEAFF
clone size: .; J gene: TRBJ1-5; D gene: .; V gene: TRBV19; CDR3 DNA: TGTGCCAGTAACAAGTGGGGACTGGGTCAGCCCCAGCATTTT; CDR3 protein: CASNKWGLGQPQHF
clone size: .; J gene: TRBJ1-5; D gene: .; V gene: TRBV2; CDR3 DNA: TGTGCCAGCAACCCGAACACTAGCAATCAGCCCCAGCATTTT; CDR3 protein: CASNPNTSNQPQHF
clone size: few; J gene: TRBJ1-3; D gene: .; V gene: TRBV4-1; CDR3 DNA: TGCGCCAGCAGCCAAGTCACAGTTGGAAACACCATATATTTT; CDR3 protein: CASSQVTVGNTIYF
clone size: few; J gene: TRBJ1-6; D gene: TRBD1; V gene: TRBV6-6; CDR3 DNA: TGTGCCAGCAATTTCATGGGGACAGGGGGCTCACCCCTCCACTTT; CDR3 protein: CASNFMGTGGSPLHF
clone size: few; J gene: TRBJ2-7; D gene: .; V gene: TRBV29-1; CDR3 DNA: TGCAGCGTTGAAGACAGGTCTTATAGCTCCTACGAGCAGTACTTC; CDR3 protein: CSVEDRSYSSYEQYF
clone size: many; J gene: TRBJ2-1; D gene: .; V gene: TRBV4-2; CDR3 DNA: TGTGCCAGCAGCCAAGGGCGGGACAATGAGCAGTTCTTC; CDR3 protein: CASSQGRDNEQFF
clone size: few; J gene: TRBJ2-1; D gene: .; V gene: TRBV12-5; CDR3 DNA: TGTGCTAGTGGTTCCCCCTCGGGACTCGGCTCCTACAATGAGCAGTTCTTC; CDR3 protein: CASGSPSGLGSYNEQFF